The clone carrying this TCR beta chain was seen a handful of times. Its antigen is not identified. TCRdb passed the reads through MiXCR, listing each CDR3 protein once. The sample yields around 360,000 distinct CDR3 sequences, about 35% seen once. The source of the sample is a study of T cell repertoires in cytomegalovirus infection. On the study more broadly: CMV epitopes that were recently identified and HLA-C-restricted were used alongside well-studied HLA-B-restricted ones. A matching HLA type, together with CMV infection, was signaled by public TCR beta signatures.

The study, taken as a whole, reports: Cumulative public TCR beta family frequency identified CMV carriers with the relevant HLA. CMV-specific TCR beta clonotypes restricted by HLA-C were the ones dominating the ex vivo response.

The CDR3 consists of 20 residues. Trimming removed 5 bases from V and 4 bases from J, with 31 bases in between. Germline CDR1 is LGHNA and CDR2 is YSLEER. The chain is built from TRBV4-3 and TRBJ2-3, with D possibly being TRBD1 (7 bases). The material sequenced was cultured PBMCs, taken from culture after CMV antigen stimulation. The sequence was obtained from a human donor in good health (CMV status not recorded). Some clones in this sample may be carry-over from other donors' samples. The chain's CDR3 is CASSKGAFGERLGGSDTQYF. The CDR3 DNA reads TGCGCCAGCAGCAAGGGGGCCTTTGGTGAACGGCTGGGAGGCTCAGATACGCAGTATTTT.